One sample yielded the 20 T cell receptor beta chains listed below, sequenced in a study of cytomegalovirus exposure and HLA in healthy donors. PCR primers comprised 60 Vbeta and 13 Jbeta primers. Sequencing used immunoSEQ multiplex PCR; TCRdb keeps in-frame clones, though not all of them. The sample includes some 200,000 clones, 70% to 80% seen only once; the top ten take about 1.4%. Material for sequencing was PBMCs. The receptors were sampled from a girl between 10 and 17 years old in good health and CMV-seropositive.

This clone came up once. The V gene is TRBV4-1, the J gene TRBJ1-6; 10 bases line up with TRBD1. The germline gives CDR1 MGHRA, CDR2 YSYEKL. Trimming took 0 bases from V and 1 from J; bases not matched to a gene: 6. The CDR3 has 19 amino acids. CDR3: CASSQDPGQGGSYNSPLHF. The CDR3 bases are TGCGCCAGCAGCCAAGATCCCGGACAGGGGGGGTCCTATAATTCACCCCTCCACTTT.

The rearrangement joins TRBV5-1 to TRBJ1-2; 8 bases agree with TRBD1. Germline V CDR1 and CDR2: SGHRS, YFSETQ. The CDR3 has 13 residues. The ends lost 0 bases at V and 5 bases at J; junction bases unmatched: 0. The CDR3 DNA reads TGCGCCAGCAGCTTGGACAGGGGGTATGGCTACACCTTC. Its translation is CASSLDRGYGYTF.

This sequence joins TRBV10-3 and TRBJ1-2; the D gene is possibly TRBD1 (5 bases). V was shortened by 7 bases and J by 7 bases, with 19 bases between the two germline ends. The CDR3 consists of 14 residues. Germline V CDR1 and CDR2: ENHRY, SYGVKD. The CDR3 here is CAITDDSDSGGYTF. CDR3 DNA: TGTGCCATCACCGATGACAGTGACTCAGGTGGCTACACCTTC.

V gene TRBV6-6 combines with J gene TRBJ1-2, with no clear D. This CDR3 region has 14 residues. Trimming pared 4 bases from V and 10 bases from J, leaving 19 bases between. The germline V gene has CDR1 MNHNY and CDR2 SVGAGI (reference sequence). CDR3 nucleotide sequence: TGTGCCAGCAGTTCCGGAAGCGTCCCTAGAATCTACACCTTC. Its translation: CASSSGSVPRIYTF.

This clone was detected only a few times. This chain connects TRBV19 to TRBJ2-2; D is uncertain. Per the germline V gene, CDR1 is LNHDA and CDR2 is SQIVND (reference sequence). The CDR3 totals 14 residues. Trimming pared 3 bases from V and 3 bases from J, leaving 8 bases between. CDR3 nucleotide sequence: TGTGCCAGTAGTATCTCAACTTACACCGGGGAGCTGTTTTTT. This sequence encodes CASSISTYTGELFF.

The chain couples TRBV29-1 to TRBJ1-1; D might be TRBD1 (6 bases). Trimming cost V 7 bases and J 0 bases, with 12 bases left between them. This CDR3 has 13 amino acids. Germline assignment: CDR1 SQVTM and CDR2 ANQGSEA. The DNA for the CDR3 is TGCAGCGCGCCCGGACAGCTGAACACTGAAGCTTTCTTT. It yields the protein CSAPGQLNTEAFF.

The chain couples TRBV18 to TRBJ2-5; TRBD1 is a possible D gene (6 bases). V lost 6 bases, J lost 3 bases, and 20 bases lay in between. The CDR3 totals 16 residues. Germline V CDR1 and CDR2: KGHSH, LQKENI. The CDR3 reads CASSQNRDGYKETQYF. DNA for the CDR3: TGTGCCAGCTCCCAAAACAGGGATGGTTACAAAGAGACCCAGTACTTC.

The genes are TRBV4-1 and TRBJ2-2, with TRBD1 matching over 9 bases. The CDR3 covers 14 residues. With 3 bases clipped from V and 7 bases from J, the junction kept 3 bases outside the gene matches. Germline CDR1 MGHRA, CDR2 YSYEKL. The CDR3 region has the DNA TGCGCCAGCAGCCAGGGACAGGGCTACGGGGAGCTGTTTTTT. This encodes CASSQGQGYGELFF.

This clone occurred a few times. CDR3 protein: CASSSGQTQPQHF. CDR3 DNA sequence: TGTGCCAGCAGCTCGGGACAGACCCAGCCCCAGCATTTT. V usage is TRBV7-6 and J usage is TRBJ1-5; 7 bases are shared with TRBD1. V shed 4 bases, J shed 7 bases, and the junction held 4 bases outside the gene matches. The length of the CDR3 is 13 residues. Germline CDR1 SGHVS, CDR2 FNYEAQ.

The chain employs TRBV30 and TRBJ2-1; TRBD2 matches 14 bases. The junction had 10 bases not matched to a gene; V was cut back by 1 base and J by 8 bases. CDR3 size: 17 residues. CDR1 GTSNPN and CDR2 SVGIG come from the germline V gene (reference sequence). The CDR3 coding sequence is TGTGCCTGGAGTGGGACGAGACTAGCGGGGGGGCGCGATGAGCAGTTCTTC. Encoded protein: CAWSGTRLAGGRDEQFF. Supplemented by reference TRBV30 and TRBJ2-1, the full variable domain reads SQTIHQWPATLVQPVGSPLSLECTVEGTSNPNLYWYRQAAGRGLQLLFYSVGIGQISSEVPQNLSASRPQDRQFILSSKKLLLSDSGFYLCAWSGTRLAGGRDEQFFGPGTRLTVL.

There are a few counts of this clone. The gene calls are TRBV11-2 and TRBJ1-1; D call uncertain. CDR1 and CDR2 from the germline V gene are SGHAT and FQNNGV. CDR3 length: 12 residues. Trimming took 7 bases from V and 6 from J, leaving 12 bases between them. The DNA for the CDR3 is TGTGCCAGCAACCGCCCGGTTCCTGAAGCTTTCTTT. Translating it yields CASNRPVPEAFF.

This clone was detected once. In DNA, the CDR3 is TGTGCCAGCAGTTCAACCGGGGTCCAAGAGACCCAGTACTTC. Amino acids: CASSSTGVQETQYF. The rearrangement joins TRBV6-5 to TRBJ2-5, with D possibly TRBD2 on 5 matching bases. Germline values: CDR1 MNHEY, CDR2 SVGAGI. The CDR3 spans 14 residues. The V gene lost 4 bases and the J gene lost 1 base, with 10 bases spanning the gap.

V is TRBV25-1 and J is TRBJ2-1; 7 bases are a match to TRBD2. This CDR3 is 15 amino acids long. Trimming removed 8 bases from V and 6 bases from J; junction bases left unmatched: 13. Germline V gene data show CDR1 as MGHDK and CDR2 as SYGVNS. The CDR3 sequence is CASRPPGLVLNEQFF. Written as DNA, the CDR3 is TGTGCCAGCCGTCCCCCCGGACTAGTGCTCAATGAGCAGTTCTTC.

This rearrangement joins TRBV27 to TRBJ2-7, with 12 bases matching TRBD2. The CDR3 totals 14 residues. The germline gives CDR1 MNHEY, CDR2 SMNVEV (reference sequence). V dropped 7 bases and J dropped 4; count of bases not matched to a gene: 5. CDR3 residues: CASNLAGGLYEQYF. The CDR3 nucleotides read TGTGCCAGCAACCTAGCGGGGGGGCTTTACGAGCAGTACTTC.

Here the CDR3 DNA reads TGCGCCAGCAGCCAAGAGAAGTATGACTCGCAGTATTTT. It specifies CASSQEKYDSQYF. V and J are TRBV4-1 and TRBJ2-3; D remains ambiguous. Trimming took 0 bases from V and 10 from J, leaving 11 bases between them. The CDR3 is made up of 13 amino acids. Germline V gene lookup returns CDR1 MGHRA and CDR2 YSYEKL.

The chain carries TRBV2 and TRBJ1-4, with 8 bases aligning to TRBD1. This CDR3 has 14 amino acids. Germline loops: CDR1 SNHLY, CDR2 FYNNEI. V dropped 4 bases and J dropped 7; count of bases not matched to a gene: 5. CDR3 residues: CASSVLQGGEKLFF. The CDR3, as DNA: TGTGCCAGCAGTGTATTACAGGGGGGTGAAAAACTGTTTTTT.

Note on this clone: Other DNA sequences within the sample encode an identical CDR3. The V call is TRBV2, the J call TRBJ2-7; the match to TRBD1 covers 8 bases. This CDR3 spans 14 amino acids. Germline-derived CDR1 and CDR2 are SNHLY and FYNNEI. V lost 5 bases to trimming and J lost 2 bases; unmatched junction nucleotides: 5. In DNA, the CDR3 is TGTGCCAGCAGTCCCGGGACAGGCACCTACGAGCAGTACTTC. Amino acid sequence: CASSPGTGTYEQYF.

The rearrangement uses TRBV5-5 and TRBJ2-1; 9 nucleotides line up with TRBD1. The CDR3 spans 15 residues. Looked up from germline, CDR1 is SGHKS and CDR2 is YYEKEE (reference sequence). V lost 1 base and J lost 8; bases outside the gene matches: 7. The CDR3 reads CASSLWDRVGDEQFF. CDR3 nucleotide sequence: TGTGCCAGCAGCTTGTGGGACAGGGTGGGCGATGAGCAGTTCTTC.

The chain links TRBV15 to TRBJ2-2; 7 bases align to TRBD1. The CDR3 consists of 16 residues. V shed 3 bases and J 1 base; nucleotides not matched to a gene: 5. Per germline, CDR1 LNHNV and CDR2 YYDKDF (reference sequence). The CDR3: CATSSRQGVNTGELFF. CDR3 in DNA: TGTGCCACCAGCAGCCGACAGGGAGTGAACACCGGGGAGCTGTTTTTT.

This rearrangement joins TRBV7-2 to TRBJ1-1; unclear D gene. Per the germline V gene, CDR1 is SGHTA and CDR2 is FQGNSA. The CDR3 contains 13 residues. Trimming stripped 5 bases from V and 10 bases from J, with 17 bases between. The CDR3 DNA follows: TGTGCCAGCAGCCCGCAACAGACTAGAGGAGCTTTCTTT. Translation gives CASSPQQTRGAFF. The full variable domain, in which reference TRBV7-2 and TRBJ1-1 provide the parts outside the CDR3, is GAGVSQSPSNKVTEKGKDVELRCDPISGHTALYWYRQSLGQGLEFLIYFQGNSAPDKSGLPSDRFSAERTGGSVSTLTIQRTQQEDSAVYLCASSPQQTRGAFFGQGTRLTVV.